The source of this TCR beta chain is a study of cytomegalovirus exposure and HLA in healthy donors. V lost 0 bases and J lost 5; bases outside the gene matches: 6. CDR1 and CDR2 from the germline V gene are SGHTA and FQGTGA. This CDR3 is 16 amino acids long. PCR employed 60 Vbeta and 13 Jbeta primers. The repertoire was sequenced with immunoSEQ multiplex PCR; TCRdb's copy has only in-frame clones and lacks some. The sample's table shows more than 90,000 clones. The V call is TRBV7-3, the J call TRBJ2-2; 7 nucleotides line up with TRBD2. This sequence originates from a man in his forties or fifties in good health and CMV-seropositive. Sequencing input: PBMCs. The CDR3 coding sequence is TGTGCCAGCAGCTTAACAGGGACTACGGTAACCGGGGAGCTGTTTTTT. It codes for CASSLTGTTVTGELFF.